Listed below are T cell receptor beta chains from one sample, sequenced in a study of CD8+ T cells in alopecia areata. TCRdb keeps only in-frame clones here, not all; method: immunoSEQ multiplex PCR. Of 110,000 or so clones in the sample, 58% were seen once. The starting material was CD8+ T cells sorted from blood, obtained at week 4, from a patient treated with tofacitinib. The receptors here all came from a human donor with alopecia areata. Both conserved end residues are part of each CDR3. D genes are given only for firm matches. Rows may omit the clone size; those that give it use once, few, many or a size class.

v_gene	j_gene	d_gene	abundance	CDR3aa	CDR3nt
TRBV7-9	TRBJ2-5	-	once	CATNDLSGARETQYF	TGTGCCACCAACGACCTTTCCGGGGCGCGGGAGACCCAGTACTTC
TRBV2	TRBJ2-3	-	-	CASSEAPGPLSYTQYF	TGTGCCAGCAGTGAAGCTCCGGGACCCCTTAGTTATACGCAGTATTTT
TRBV5-6	TRBJ2-1	-	-	CASIYNEQFF	TGTGCCAGCATCTACAATGAGCAGTTCTTC
TRBV30	TRBJ2-1	TRBD1	-	CAWTWTGYYNEQFF	TGTGCCTGGACCTGGACAGGGTACTACAATGAGCAGTTCTTC
TRBV4-3	TRBJ2-3	-	-	CASSQDREFTDTQYF	TGCGCCAGCAGCCAAGATAGGGAATTCACAGATACGCAGTATTTT
TRBV6-5	TRBJ2-3	TRBD2	-	CASSYSSGRADTQYF	TGTGCCAGCAGTTACTCGTCGGGGAGGGCAGATACGCAGTATTTT
TRBV30	TRBJ1-1	-	-	CAWSVRNTEAFF	TGTGCCTGGAGTGTAAGAAACACTGAAGCTTTCTTT
TRBV6-5	TRBJ1-5	-	-	CASSYGKFNQPQHF	TGTGCCAGCAGTTACGGAAAATTCAATCAGCCCCAGCATTTT
TRBV10-3	TRBJ1-2	-	-	CAISESSVNYGYTF	TGTGCCATCAGTGAGTCATCGGTCAACTATGGCTACACCTTC
TRBV9	TRBJ2-1	-	-	CASSGGGTGQFF	TGTGCCAGCAGCGGAGGGGGAACAGGGCAGTTCTTC
TRBV7-9	TRBJ2-7	-	-	CASSPRDSPNEQYF	TGTGCCAGCAGCCCGCGGGACAGCCCAAACGAGCAGTACTTC
TRBV5-1	TRBJ1-1	TRBD1	-	CASSFYRGLNTEAFF	TGCGCCAGCAGCTTTTACAGGGGATTGAACACTGAAGCTTTCTTT
TRBV15	TRBJ2-1	-	-	CATSREGSSYNEQFF	TGTGCCACCAGCAGAGAGGGTAGCTCCTACAATGAGCAGTTCTTC
TRBV14	TRBJ2-7	-	-	CASSWASDSYEQYF	TGTGCCAGCAGCTGGGCCTCGGACTCCTACGAGCAGTACTTC
TRBV7-2	TRBJ1-4	-	-	CASSSVGGANEKLFF	TGTGCCAGCAGCTCCGTCGGAGGGGCAAATGAAAAACTGTTTTTT
TRBV27	TRBJ2-7	-	few	CASSDTLTPYEQYF	TGTGCCAGCAGCGACACGCTTACCCCCTACGAGCAGTACTTC
TRBV7-8	TRBJ1-4	-	-	CATGQGGGYEKLFF	TGTGCCACGGGGCAGGGTGGGGGATATGAAAAACTGTTTTTT
TRBV30	TRBJ2-7	TRBD1	few	CAWQTGDEQYF	TGTGCCTGGCAAACAGGGGACGAGCAGTACTTC
TRBV6-4	TRBJ2-2	TRBD1	-	CASSSGQGNTGELFF	TGTGCCAGCAGTTCGGGACAGGGAAACACCGGGGAGCTGTTTTTT
TRBV7-9	TRBJ1-5	-	once	CASSRGSTVQPQHF	TGTGCCAGCAGTCGGGGCTCTACCGTCCAGCCCCAGCATTTT
TRBV6-5	TRBJ2-2	-	-	CASSYPNTGELFF	TGTGCCAGCAGTTACCCGAACACCGGGGAGCTGTTTTTT
TRBV29-1	TRBJ1-1	-	-	CSVRKDTEAFF	TGCAGCGTGAGGAAAGACACTGAAGCTTTCTTT
TRBV27	TRBJ2-1	-	once	CASSLQGSYNEQFF	TGTGCCAGCAGTTTGCAGGGGTCCTACAATGAGCAGTTCTTC
TRBV9	TRBJ1-6	-	-	CASSEQGKDNSPLHF	TGTGCCAGCAGCGAACAGGGAAAGGATAATTCACCCCTCCACTTT
TRBV30	TRBJ2-2	-	-	CAWTYTGELFF	TGTGCCTGGACGTACACCGGGGAGCTGTTTTTT
TRBV7-9	TRBJ1-6	-	few	CASSLSNSPLHF	TGTGCCAGCAGCTTAAGTAATTCACCCCTCCACTTT
TRBV7-9	TRBJ1-1	-	-	CASSIGTNEAFF	TGTGCCAGCAGCATCGGGACAAATGAAGCTTTCTTT
TRBV29-1	TRBJ2-3	-	-	CSVEPSAGITDTQYF	TGCAGCGTTGAACCTTCGGCAGGGATCACAGATACGCAGTATTTT
TRBV14	TRBJ2-7	TRBD2	-	CASSQSGGGDEQYF	TGTGCCAGCAGCCAATCTGGGGGAGGGGACGAGCAGTACTTC
TRBV2	TRBJ1-1	-	-	CASSHRVGDLNTEAFF	TGTGCCAGCAGTCACAGGGTAGGGGACCTGAACACTGAAGCTTTCTTT
TRBV4-1	TRBJ2-1	-	few	CASSQGVYNEQFF	TGCGCCAGCAGCCAGGGGGTCTACAATGAGCAGTTCTTC
TRBV30	TRBJ1-5	-	-	CAWSADGYSNQPQHF	TGTGCCTGGAGTGCGGACGGATATAGCAATCAGCCCCAGCATTTT
TRBV29-1	TRBJ2-7	TRBD1	-	CSAGGAGTYEQYF	TGCAGCGCAGGGGGCGCGGGGACTTACGAGCAGTACTTC
TRBV30	TRBJ1-5	TRBD1	-	CAWTPTGGQPQHF	TGTGCCTGGACACCGACAGGGGGGCAGCCCCAGCATTTT
TRBV13	TRBJ1-2	-	few	CASSITQAPFYGYTF	TGTGCCAGCAGCATCACCCAGGCACCGTTCTATGGCTACACCTTC
TRBV29-1	TRBJ2-2	-	few	CSVTGAGELFF	TGCAGCGTTACGGGGGCCGGGGAGCTGTTTTTT
TRBV7-2	TRBJ2-3	-	-	CARGGGDTQYF	TGTGCCAGGGGGGGAGGTGATACGCAGTATTTT
TRBV14	TRBJ2-5	-	-	CASSPGVRETQYF	TGTGCCAGCAGCCCAGGGGTTCGAGAGACCCAGTACTTC
TRBV5-6	TRBJ2-5	-	-	CASSDQGRGGTQYF	TGTGCCAGCAGCGATCAAGGGCGAGGGGGGACCCAGTACTTC
TRBV15	TRBJ2-1	TRBD1	-	CATSREGQGARNEQFF	TGTGCCACCAGCAGAGAAGGACAGGGGGCGCGCAATGAGCAGTTCTTC
TRBV5-1	TRBJ1-2	-	-	CASSLAGGPKQSYGYTF	TGCGCCAGCAGCTTGGCCGGCGGACCCAAGCAATCCTATGGCTACACCTTC
TRBV30	TRBJ2-7	-	-	CAWAGVSYEQYF	TGTGCCTGGGCAGGGGTTTCCTACGAGCAGTACTTC
TRBV2	TRBJ1-5	-	-	CASRGSQPQHF	TGTGCCAGCAGGGGATCTCAGCCCCAGCATTTT
TRBV29-1	TRBJ1-3	-	few	CSVATGSGNTIYF	TGCAGCGTCGCCACAGGGTCTGGAAACACCATATATTTT
TRBV6-1	TRBJ2-2	-	medium-sized	CASSVTPGAGTGELFF	TGTGCCAGCAGTGTCACCCCAGGGGCTGGCACCGGGGAGCTGTTTTTT
TRBV7-3	TRBJ2-7	TRBD1	-	CASSDPGTGADEQYF	TGTGCCAGCAGCGATCCCGGGACAGGGGCTGACGAGCAGTACTTC
TRBV29-1	TRBJ1-2	-	few	CSVEDLGHGYTF	TGCAGCGTTGAAGATCTCGGGCATGGCTACACCTTC
TRBV30	TRBJ2-7	TRBD1	-	CAWSWTGSTNEQYF	TGTGCCTGGAGTTGGACAGGGTCAACCAACGAGCAGTACTTC